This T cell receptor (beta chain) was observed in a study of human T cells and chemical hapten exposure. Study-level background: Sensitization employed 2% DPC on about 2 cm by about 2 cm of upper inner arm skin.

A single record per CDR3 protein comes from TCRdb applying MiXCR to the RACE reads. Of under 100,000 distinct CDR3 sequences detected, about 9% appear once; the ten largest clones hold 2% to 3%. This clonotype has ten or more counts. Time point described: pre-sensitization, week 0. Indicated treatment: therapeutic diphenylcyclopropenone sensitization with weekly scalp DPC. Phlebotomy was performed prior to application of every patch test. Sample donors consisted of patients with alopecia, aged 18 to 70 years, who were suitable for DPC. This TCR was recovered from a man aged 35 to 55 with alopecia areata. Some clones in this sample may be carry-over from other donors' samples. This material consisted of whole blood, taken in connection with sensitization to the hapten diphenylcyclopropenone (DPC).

Here the CDR3 reads CASSAILGFYGYTF. DNA of the CDR3: TGTGCCAGCAGTGCAATTCTGGGATTCTATGGCTACACCTTC. The genes are TRBV2 and TRBJ1-2; the D is unclear. This CDR3 is 14 amino acids long. V dropped 4 bases and J dropped 4 bases, with 13 bases sitting between them. CDR1 SNHLY and CDR2 FYNNEI come from the germline V gene.